These 27 T cell receptor beta chains originate from one sample sequenced in a study of T cells in Graves' hyperthyroidism and ophthalmopathy. It was RNA transcripts that yielded the amplified TCR beta CDR3 regions. HTBI primers were used for first-round RT-PCR of the TCR CDR3. Via MiXCR, TCRdb re-called the multiplex PCR reads, giving one row per CDR3 protein. Of around 400,000 distinct CDR3 sequences detected, 25% appear once; the ten largest clones hold roughly 70%. Sequenced material: blood. These receptors all stem from a man aged 50 to 60 with Graves' hyperthyroidism.

V gene TRBV10-1 combines with J gene TRBJ2-7; 9 bases agree with TRBD1. Trimming removed 7 bases from V and 2 bases from J; junction bases left unmatched: 9. Germline assignment: CDR1 WNHNN and CDR2 SYGVQD (reference sequence). This CDR3 is 15 amino acids long. CDR3 protein: CASNKRDRVTYEQYF. The CDR3 region has the DNA TGCGCCAGCAACAAACGGGACAGGGTCACCTACGAGCAGTACTTC.

The chain combines TRBV7-9 with TRBJ2-1; D gene unclear. Germline V gene sequence: CDR1 SEHNR, CDR2 FQNEAQ (reference sequence). The CDR3 extends over 13 amino acids. Trimming left V 1 base short and J 9 bases short, with 10 bases between. The CDR3 spells CASSLEGSFEQFF. The CDR3 DNA sequence: TGTGCCAGCAGCTTAGAAGGTAGCTTTGAGCAGTTCTTC.

The chain has TRBV9 and TRBJ1-1; D unclear. Germline CDR1 reads SGDLS; CDR2 reads YYNGEE. The ends were cut back, 1 base at V and 3 bases at J, with 7 bases in the middle. The CDR3 runs 13 residues. CDR3 region: CASSVHGDTEAFF. The CDR3, as DNA: TGTGCCAGCAGCGTACACGGGGACACTGAAGCTTTCTTT.

The V gene is TRBV20-1, the J gene TRBJ2-5; TRBD1 matches 9 bases. The CDR3 extends over 14 amino acids. V lost 3 bases, J lost 2 bases, and 4 bases stayed unmatched. Germline V lookup: CDR1 DFQATT, CDR2 SNEGSKA (reference sequence). CDR3 nucleotide sequence: TGCAGTGCTAGTGGGGGACAGGGACAAGAGACCCAGTACTTC. This translates into CSASGGQGQETQYF.

The chain links TRBV27 to TRBJ2-6, with D perhaps assigned TRBD1 or TRBD2 (5 bases each). CDR3 size: 14 residues. Trimming stripped 5 bases from V and 4 bases from J, with 9 bases between. CDR1 and CDR2 (germline): MNHEY, SMNVEV (reference sequence). The CDR3 DNA reads as TGTGCCAGCAGTACCCGGGGCGGGGCCAACGTCCTGACTTTC. Its protein is CASSTRGGANVLTF.

This clonotype was counted at least ten times. The genes are TRBV2 and TRBJ2-5; D may be TRBD2 (6 bases). The CDR3 is 15 residues long. The V gene's germline CDR1 is SNHLY and CDR2 FYNNEI. V lost 3 bases to trimming and J lost 5 bases, with 16 bases between them. CDR3 amino acids: CASSDNGSKGETQYF. In DNA, the CDR3 is TGTGCCAGCAGTGACAACGGGAGTAAAGGGGAGACCCAGTACTTC.

The table lists this clonotype with a few counts. V is TRBV2 and J is TRBJ2-7; 10 bases are shared with TRBD1. The length of the CDR3 is 15 residues. V lost 5 bases, J lost 3 bases, and 7 bases stayed unmatched. CDR1 and CDR2 (germline): SNHLY, FYNNEI. CDR3 in DNA: TGTGCCAGCAGTTACTCGGGGACAGGGGACTACGAGCAGTACTTC. Its protein product is CASSYSGTGDYEQYF.

This clonotype was observed a handful of times. The rearrangement uses TRBV18 and TRBJ2-7, with D possibly being TRBD2 (6 bases). In germline, CDR1 is KGHSH, CDR2 LQKENI. CDR3 length: 17 amino acids. V was clipped by 0 bases and J by 2 bases, with 17 bases between them. The CDR3 region has the DNA TGTGCCAGCTCACCACCGCCCGGTAGCGGCCTCACCTACGAGCAGTACTTC. Its protein product is CASSPPPGSGLTYEQYF.

This clonotype was counted only a few times. The CDR3 DNA reads as TGCAGCGTTGAAGTCGGGGGCGCAGATACGCAGTATTTT. Protein: CSVEVGGADTQYF. This chain joins TRBV29-1 and TRBJ2-3; D may correspond to TRBD1 or TRBD2 (6 bases each). Deletions cut 1 base from V and 4 bases from J, with 9 bases between. The V gene's germline CDR1 is SQVTM and CDR2 ANQGSEA. The CDR3 has 13 amino acids.

There are a few counts of this clonotype. The chain is built from TRBV6-1 and TRBJ2-3; possible D gene TRBD2, 6 bases. The germline CDR1 and CDR2 sequences are MNHNS and SASEGT. V gave up 7 bases and J gave up 7 bases, with 9 bases separating them. The CDR3 is 11 residues long. Written as DNA, the CDR3 is TGTGCCAGCACGGGAGCATATACGCAGTATTTT. Translating gives CASTGAYTQYF.

In this sample, this clonotype turned up a few times. This rearrangement joins TRBV6-1 to TRBJ1-2, with D possibly matching TRBD1 (5 bases). Trimming shortened V by 7 bases and J by 4 bases, and 16 bases separated the two germline ends. There are 14 residues in the CDR3. The germline gives CDR1 MNHNS, CDR2 SASEGT. The CDR3 coding sequence is TGTGCCAGCAACCCCGAGACAGACCCCTATGGCTACACCTTC. Protein: CASNPETDPYGYTF.

This clonotype was detected a few times. This chain joins TRBV9 and TRBJ2-2; 7 bases align to TRBD2. With 3 bases clipped from V and 5 bases from J, the junction kept 7 bases outside the gene matches. The germline gives CDR1 SGDLS, CDR2 YYNGEE. The CDR3 is made up of 15 amino acids. The CDR3 DNA reads TGTGCCAGCAGCGCAAAACCGGGAGGAACCGGGGAGCTGTTTTTT. Translated: CASSAKPGGTGELFF.

This clonotype has a handful of counts. CDR3: CASSVGGESGELFF. The DNA of the CDR3 is TGTGCCAGCAGCGTAGGAGGGGAAAGCGGGGAGCTGTTTTTT. The chain has TRBV9 and TRBJ2-2; D is tentatively TRBD1 or TRBD2 (5 bases each). The germline CDR1 and CDR2 sequences are SGDLS and YYNGEE. This CDR3 spans 14 amino acids. Between the trimmed V and J ends, which lost 0 bases and 7 bases, there was a span of 10 bases.

The V and J genes are TRBV19 and TRBJ2-3; D not resolved. Germline V gene lookup returns CDR1 LNHDA and CDR2 SQIVND (reference sequence). Trimming pared 4 bases from V and 0 bases from J, leaving 14 bases between. The CDR3 has 16 residues. CDR3 amino acids: CASSTPPAASTDTQYF. For the CDR3, the DNA is TGTGCCAGTAGTACTCCCCCCGCCGCTAGCACAGATACGCAGTATTTT.

This clonotype came up a few times. The chain is built from TRBV10-3 and TRBJ1-2; D perhaps matches TRBD1 (6 bases). V was pared by 0 bases and J by 6 bases, with 11 bases between. Looked up from germline, CDR1 is ENHRY and CDR2 is SYGVKD. The CDR3 has 14 amino acids. CDR3 in DNA: TGTGCCATCAGTGAGTCGAACAGGGAGAATGGCTACACCTTC. Its translation: CAISESNRENGYTF.

In its sample, this clonotype was seen many times. The chain employs TRBV12-3 or TRBV12-4 and TRBJ2-3, with D tentatively TRBD2 (5 bases). CDR3 size: 14 residues. V gave up 5 bases and J gave up 1 base, with 10 bases separating them. CDR3 region: CASSAGVGTDTQYF. CDR3 DNA: TGTGCCAGCAGTGCCGGGGTGGGCACAGATACGCAGTATTTT.

This sequence joins TRBV6-6 and TRBJ2-7, with a tentative D call TRBD1 (5 bases). The V and J ends lost 0 bases and 2 bases respectively, with 8 bases between them. The CDR3 runs to 14 residues. Germline V gives CDR1 MNHNY, CDR2 SVGAGI (reference sequence). DNA for the CDR3: TGTGCCAGCAGTTACTCGCCAGGGACCTACGAGCAGTACTTC. Amino acid sequence: CASSYSPGTYEQYF.

About this clonotype itself: This may come from a read error, since a much larger clone is one base off. The gene calls are TRBV7-2 and TRBJ2-7, with D perhaps matching TRBD1 (5 bases). CDR3 length: 12 amino acids. CDR1 is SGHTA, CDR2 FQGNSA, per germline. The CDR3 loop reads CASSQAGAEQHF. In DNA form, the CDR3 reads TGTGCCAGCAGCCAAGCTGGGGCCGAGCAGCACTTC.

The rearrangement joins TRBV6-2 or TRBV6-3 to TRBJ1-1; D perhaps matches TRBD1 (5 bases). Germline assignment: CDR1 MNHEY and CDR2 SVGEGT. The length of the CDR3 is 13 residues. The V end was cut by 6 bases, the J end by 7 bases, with 15 bases between. The CDR3 nucleotides read TGTGCCAGCAGGGGCTCGACAGCGGATGAAGCTTTCTTT. Translation gives CASRGSTADEAFF.

This clonotype has ten or more counts. This sequence joins TRBV7-6 and TRBJ2-5; tentatively, D is TRBD1 (6 bases). Trimming took off 3 bases at V and 4 bases at J, with 12 bases between the two ends. Per germline, CDR1 SGHVS and CDR2 FNYEAQ. This CDR3 comprises 14 residues. CDR3 DNA sequence: TGTGCCAGCAGCTTGACAGGTTCTTCAGAGACCCAGTACTTC. Translated, it gives CASSLTGSSETQYF.

The J gene is TRBJ2-7, the V gene TRBV18, with 7 nucleotides matching TRBD1. Losses at the gene ends were 5 bases for V and 5 bases for J; bases not matched to a gene: 18. Per germline, CDR1 KGHSH and CDR2 LQKENI. CDR3 length: 17 amino acids. CDR3 in amino acids: CASSYYSRQGLSDEQYF. The CDR3 region has the DNA TGTGCCAGCTCATACTACTCGAGACAGGGTCTTAGTGACGAGCAGTACTTC.

This clonotype was found a few times. The chain has TRBV11-3 and TRBJ2-1; D remains unclear. The V end was cut by 0 bases, the J end by 9 bases, with 9 bases between. This CDR3 has 13 residues. In germline, CDR1 is SGHNT, CDR2 YENEEA. CDR3: CASSLDTASEQFF. CDR3 nucleotides: TGTGCCAGCAGCTTAGATACAGCCAGTGAGCAGTTCTTC.

Details on this clonotype: This sequence may be a read error, since a much larger clone differs from it by one base. The chain carries TRBV12-3 or TRBV12-4 and TRBJ2-7, with D unresolved. The length of the CDR3 is 14 residues. The V gene lost 6 bases and the J gene lost 6 bases, with 18 bases spanning the gap. CDR3 loop: CASRLLSRLREQYF. The CDR3 DNA reads as TGTGCCAGCAGACTGCTCTCACGGCTCCGCGAGCAGTACTTC.

J is TRBJ2-2 and V is TRBV20-1, with 7 positions matching TRBD2. The ends lost 3 bases at V and 0 bases at J; junction bases unmatched: 7. This CDR3 spans 16 amino acids. Germline assignment: CDR1 DFQATT and CDR2 SNEGSKA (reference sequence). The CDR3 sequence is CSARDGAGANTGELFF. The CDR3 DNA reads as TGCAGTGCTAGGGATGGGGCGGGGGCGAACACCGGGGAGCTGTTTTTT.

This clonotype has only a few counts. The rearrangement joins TRBV19 to TRBJ2-7; TRBD2 aligns across 10 bases. Germline V CDR1 and CDR2: LNHDA, SQIVND (reference sequence). The CDR3 has 14 amino acids. V shed 5 bases and J 7 bases; nucleotides not matched to a gene: 8. The CDR3 loop is CASSPTSGPQEQYF. The CDR3 bases are TGTGCCAGTAGTCCGACTAGCGGGCCACAAGAGCAGTACTTC.

The rearrangement joins TRBV4-1 to TRBJ1-2; TRBD1 might be the D (5 bases). The CDR3 totals 15 residues. Trimming removed 0 bases at V and 9 bases at J, with 17 bases between. Looked up from germline, CDR1 is MGHRA and CDR2 is YSYEKL. CDR3 coding DNA: TGCGCCAGCAGCCAAGATAGGGTGGGGGTGACGAGCTACACCTTC. Protein sequence: CASSQDRVGVTSYTF.

V is TRBV18 and J is TRBJ2-1, with TRBD1 identical over 7 bases. The CDR3 covers 15 residues. Germline trimming cut 6 bases from V and 5 bases from J; bases unmatched to any gene: 10. Per germline, CDR1 KGHSH and CDR2 LQKENI. The CDR3 DNA reads as TGTGCCAGCTCTCGAGACAGGGCTGGCGACAATGAGCAGTTCTTC. It codes for CASSRDRAGDNEQFF.